These 30 T cell receptor beta chains originate from one sample sequenced in a study of beta chain features in type 1 diabetes. Antigens for these TCRs are unknown. Sequenced material consisted of expressed TCRB transcripts (all of the isolated RNA was reverse transcribed). Using immunoSEQ multiplex PCR, the repertoire was profiled, and TCRdb retains in-frame clones only, with some absent. The sample lists about 160,000 clones, 63% occurring once. Study-wide points: For Type 1 diabetes patients, all four CD4+ subsets carried TCRB CDR3s that were moderately but significantly shorter.

The sample comprised naive CD4+ T cells from blood. The receptors originated from a man aged 25 to 45 with type 1 diabetes.

The genes are TRBV6-5 and TRBJ1-2; D gene unclear. From germline, CDR1 is MNHEY and CDR2 SVGAGI. Trimming left V 2 bases short and J 3 bases short, with 7 bases between. The CDR3 contains 13 residues. The CDR3: CASSYDEYYGYTF. The CDR3 DNA reads as TGTGCCAGCAGTTACGACGAGTACTATGGCTACACCTTC.

The chain couples TRBV30 to TRBJ1-6; 9 bases match TRBD1. The CDR3 runs 14 residues. Germline CDR1 is GTSNPN and CDR2 is SVGIG (reference sequence). V dropped 2 bases and J dropped 10; count of bases not matched to a gene: 6. The CDR3 protein is CAWSIGTGRSPLHF. In nucleotides, the CDR3 is TGTGCCTGGAGTATCGGGACAGGGAGGTCACCCCTCCACTTT.

This clone was picked up a small number of times. V usage is TRBV27 and J usage is TRBJ2-1; 7 bases line up with TRBD2. Germline V CDR1 and CDR2: MNHEY, SMNVEV (reference sequence). With 7 bases clipped from V and 3 bases from J, the junction kept 9 bases outside the gene matches. The CDR3 consists of 15 residues. The DNA for the CDR3 is TGTGCCAGCACCTCTCCGGCTAGCGGCTACAATGAGCAGTTCTTC. It encodes CASTSPASGYNEQFF.

The V call is TRBV27, the J call TRBJ1-5, with a possible D match to TRBD1 (5 bases). CDR1 is MNHEY and CDR2 is SMNVEV in the germline V gene (reference sequence). The germline V and J ends were trimmed by 5 bases and 2 bases, with 10 bases remaining between them. This CDR3 spans 14 amino acids. The CDR3 nucleotides read TGTGCCAGCAGTCCAATGGGGGGCAATCAGCCCCAGCATTTT. Encoded protein: CASSPMGGNQPQHF.

The chain joins TRBV7-8 to TRBJ2-5, with no clear D. This CDR3 spans 16 amino acids. Germline V gene data show CDR1 as SGHVS and CDR2 as FQNEAQ. V was clipped by 0 bases and J by 4 bases, with 15 bases between them. CDR3 residues: CASSLASRARGETQYF. The DNA for the CDR3 is TGTGCCAGCAGCTTAGCGAGTAGGGCTAGAGGAGAGACCCAGTACTTC.

A single count supports this clone. The chain couples TRBV9 to TRBJ1-3; 8 bases are a match to TRBD1. Unmatched junction bases numbered 5, after V lost 3 bases and J lost 0 bases. Per germline, CDR1 SGDLS and CDR2 YYNGEE. This CDR3 spans 16 amino acids. CDR3 DNA: TGTGCCAGCAGCGCGGGACAGGCCTTCTCTGGAAACACCATATATTTT. Its translation: CASSAGQAFSGNTIYF.

V and J are TRBV28 and TRBJ2-4; the match to TRBD1 covers 8 bases. Germline-derived CDR1 and CDR2 are MDHEN and SYDVKM. The CDR3 has 16 amino acids. Losses at the gene ends were 7 bases for V and 3 bases for J; bases not matched to a gene: 11. CDR3 bases: TGTGCCAGCACCCGCCGCAGGGGGCAGGTCAAAAACATTCAGTACTTC. Translated, it gives CASTRRRGQVKNIQYF.

Here the CDR3 DNA reads TGTGCCAGCAGCGGTGGACTAGCGGGCGCCGAGACCCAGTACTTC. Amino acids: CASSGGLAGAETQYF. The chain couples TRBV9 to TRBJ2-5; 11 bases match TRBD2. This CDR3 spans 15 amino acids. CDR1 SGDLS and CDR2 YYNGEE come from the germline V gene. V shed 3 bases, J shed 5 bases, and the junction held 6 bases outside the gene matches.

There are a few counts of this clone. The chain joins TRBV30 to TRBJ1-5; the D is unclear. This CDR3 has 15 amino acids. Germline lookup yields CDR1 GTSNPN and CDR2 SVGIG (reference sequence). Trimming stripped 0 bases from V and 3 bases from J, with 12 bases between. CDR3 region: CAWSVPPGVNQPQHF. CDR3 sequence (DNA): TGTGCCTGGAGTGTCCCTCCCGGGGTCAATCAGCCCCAGCATTTT.

This chain joins TRBV7-2 and TRBJ2-7; no firm D call. In germline, CDR1 is SGHTA, CDR2 FQGNSA. The CDR3 length is 14 residues. The V and J ends lost 6 bases and 1 base respectively, with 13 bases between them. The CDR3 sequence is CASRSYTASYEQYF. The CDR3 DNA reads as TGTGCCAGCAGATCTTACACGGCATCCTACGAGCAGTACTTC.

This clone showed up just a few times. This sequence joins TRBV10-3 and TRBJ1-2; 7 positions match TRBD1. CDR1 and CDR2 (germline): ENHRY, SYGVKD. The CDR3 is made up of 15 amino acids. The J segment lost 3 bases and the V segment lost 0 bases, leaving 4 bases of the junction unmatched. This CDR3 is CAISESGTVDYGYTF. Here the CDR3 DNA reads TGTGCCATCAGTGAGTCGGGGACAGTTGACTATGGCTACACCTTC.

The chain joins TRBV18 to TRBJ1-2; TRBD1 matches at 11 bases. The J segment lost 8 bases and the V segment lost 3 bases, leaving 8 bases of the junction unmatched. This CDR3 has 15 amino acids. In germline, CDR1 is KGHSH, CDR2 LQKENI. The CDR3 sequence: CASSPGQGAPEGYTF. CDR3 DNA: TGTGCCAGCTCACCCGGACAGGGGGCCCCCGAAGGCTACACCTTC.

The rearrangement uses TRBV4-2 and TRBJ1-2, with 7 bases fitting TRBD1. CDR3 length: 17 residues. CDR1 is LGHNA and CDR2 is YNFKEQ in the germline V gene. V shed 6 bases and J 8 bases; nucleotides not matched to a gene: 21. This CDR3 reads CASRKGYTGQVPQGYTF. CDR3 bases: TGTGCCAGCAGGAAAGGGTATACAGGACAGGTCCCGCAGGGCTACACCTTC.

V usage is TRBV2 and J usage is TRBJ2-7, with a possible D match to TRBD1 (6 bases). This CDR3 comprises 12 residues. Between the trimmed V and J ends, which lost 6 bases and 4 bases, there was a span of 10 bases. Germline CDR1 SNHLY, CDR2 FYNNEI. This CDR3 reads CASRSQGYEQYF. CDR3 bases: TGTGCCAGCAGGTCACAGGGTTACGAGCAGTACTTC. Drawing the rest from reference TRBV2 and TRBJ2-7, the complete variable domain is EPEVTQTPSHQVTQMGQEVILRCVPISNHLYFYWYRQILGQKVEFLVSFYNNEISEKSEIFDDQFSVERPDGSNFTLKIRSTKLEDSAMYFCASRSQGYEQYFGPGTRLTVT.

This clone was detected a few times. The chain employs TRBV7-9 and TRBJ2-7; D is unresolved. Germline V gene lookup returns CDR1 SEHNR and CDR2 FQNEAQ (reference sequence). The V gene lost 0 bases and the J gene lost 0 bases, with 9 bases spanning the gap. This CDR3 contains 15 residues. CDR3: CASSLAAVDSYEQYF. The CDR3, as DNA: TGTGCCAGCAGCTTAGCGGCGGTGGACTCCTACGAGCAGTACTTC.

This clone was observed a few times. This chain connects TRBV4-3 to TRBJ1-2; D is unclear. The CDR3 has 15 amino acids. CDR1 is LGHNA and CDR2 is YSLEER in the germline V gene. Trimming left V 0 bases short and J 3 bases short, with 11 bases between. The CDR3 nucleotides are TGCGCCAGCAGCCAAGATTCCCAGAATGACTATGGCTACACCTTC. The encoded protein is CASSQDSQNDYGYTF.

The CDR3 DNA reads as TGCAGCGTTGAAGGCTCCGCCGGGGGTACGGATGAGCAGTTCTTC. Its protein is CSVEGSAGGTDEQFF. This chain joins TRBV29-1 and TRBJ2-1; a weak D match, TRBD2 (6 bases). Germline V lookup: CDR1 SQVTM, CDR2 ANQGSEA. V lost 1 base and J 8 bases, leaving 18 bases between the germline ends. The CDR3 is 15 residues long.

This chain joins TRBV6-6 and TRBJ2-4; 7 bases are a match to TRBD2. Trimming cost V 8 bases and J 5 bases; bases outside gene matches: 3. The CDR3 loop spans 12 amino acids. Germline V gene lookup returns CDR1 MNHNY and CDR2 SVGAGI (reference sequence). In DNA, the CDR3 is TGTGCCAGCTGCCGGGAGGAAAACATTCAGTACTTC. The encoded protein is CASCREENIQYF.

Details on this clone: Other nucleotide sequences from this sample produce the same CDR3. The chain employs TRBV7-2 and TRBJ1-2; TRBD1 matches at 7 bases. This CDR3 spans 13 amino acids. With 5 bases clipped from V and 7 bases from J, the junction kept 7 bases outside the gene matches. Germline-derived CDR1 and CDR2 are SGHTA and FQGNSA. CDR3 bases: TGTGCCAGCAGCCCCGACAGGGAGGGTGGCTACACCTTC. This codes for CASSPDREGGYTF.

V gene TRBV18 combines with J gene TRBJ2-1; D may be TRBD1 or TRBD2 (6 bases each). The CDR3 extends over 17 amino acids. Germline CDR1 and CDR2: KGHSH and LQKENI. The V end was cut by 0 bases, the J end by 0 bases, with 12 bases between. The CDR3: CASSPPEGDASYNEQFF. DNA of the CDR3: TGTGCCAGCTCACCACCGGAGGGGGATGCCTCCTACAATGAGCAGTTCTTC.

The chain is built from TRBV18 and TRBJ2-7; D not resolved. CDR1 is KGHSH and CDR2 is LQKENI in the germline V gene. V shed 6 bases and J shed 3 bases, with 15 bases lying between them. This CDR3 is 14 amino acids long. The CDR3 nucleotides are TGTGCCAGCTCCTACACCAAGGAACACTACGAGCAGTACTTC. Amino acids: CASSYTKEHYEQYF.

Here the CDR3 reads CASSQKGQGHGYTF. CDR3 sequence (DNA): TGCGCCAGCAGTCAGAAGGGACAGGGACATGGCTACACCTTC. The V call is TRBV23-1, the J call TRBJ1-2, with TRBD1 matching over 9 bases. TRBV23-1 is recorded as an ORF, its role being uncertain. The junction had 5 bases not matched to a gene; V was cut back by 3 bases and J by 6 bases. This CDR3 has 14 amino acids.

The V gene is TRBV29-1, the J gene TRBJ1-2; D remains unclear. V was clipped by 4 bases and J by 2 bases, with 11 bases between them. This CDR3 region has 13 residues. CDR1 and CDR2 from the germline V gene are SQVTM and ANQGSEA. CDR3 DNA sequence: TGCAGCGTTGGGTCTTCGAAAAACTATGGCTACACCTTC. Translation: CSVGSSKNYGYTF.

V gene TRBV7-2 combines with J gene TRBJ2-1, with 11 bases lining up with TRBD2. The CDR3 consists of 15 residues. The V gene's germline CDR1 is SGHTA and CDR2 FQGNSA. After removal of 4 bases from V and 7 bases from J, the junction contained 6 bases not matched to a gene. The CDR3: CASSSPSGGLNEQFF. CDR3 DNA sequence: TGTGCCAGCAGCTCCCCTAGCGGGGGGCTGAATGAGCAGTTCTTC.

CDR3 loop: CASSGGGEINSPLHF. For the CDR3, the DNA is TGTGCCAGCAGCGGCGGCGGGGAAATTAATTCACCCCTCCACTTT. The chain combines TRBV9 with TRBJ1-6, with no clear D. The CDR3 spans 15 residues. CDR1 is SGDLS, CDR2 YYNGEE, per germline. Trimming pared 3 bases from V and 6 bases from J, leaving 13 bases between.

A note on this clone: At the DNA level, this CDR3 is encoded by other sequences in the same sample as well. The chain is built from TRBV4-3 and TRBJ2-1; D unclear. The CDR3 totals 14 residues. CDR1 LGHNA and CDR2 YSLEER come from the germline V gene. Trimming took off 0 bases at V and 3 bases at J, with 6 bases between the two ends. The CDR3 DNA is TGCGCCAGCAGCCAAGATGCCGGCTACAATGAGCAGTTCTTC. Encoded protein: CASSQDAGYNEQFF.

The chain couples TRBV30 to TRBJ2-1; D tentatively fits TRBD1 or TRBD2 (5 bases each). Germline-derived CDR1 and CDR2 are GTSNPN and SVGIG (reference sequence). V lost 0 bases and J 15 bases, leaving 15 bases between the germline ends. CDR3 length equals 12 residues. CDR3 in amino acids: CAWSVLGGGRFF. The CDR3 DNA reads TGTGCCTGGAGTGTACTTGGTGGGGGACGGTTCTTC.

This chain links TRBV4-3 with TRBJ2-3, with D possibly TRBD2 on 5 matching bases. V dropped 1 base and J dropped 2 bases, with 13 bases sitting between them. From germline, CDR1 is LGHNA and CDR2 YSLEER. The CDR3 extends over 16 amino acids. CDR3 residues: CASSQGTRAATDTQYF. The CDR3 nucleotides read TGCGCCAGCAGCCAAGGGACGAGGGCGGCCACAGATACGCAGTATTTT.

This clone was counted once. The V gene is TRBV29-1, the J gene TRBJ1-2; maybe TRBD1 (6 bases). CDR1 SQVTM and CDR2 ANQGSEA come from the germline V gene. This CDR3 is built from 13 residues. Trimming removed 6 bases at V and 8 bases at J, with 19 bases between. The CDR3 loop is CSVKYRVLGGYTF. DNA for the CDR3: TGCAGCGTCAAATACAGGGTACTAGGAGGCTACACCTTC.

This clone was counted a few times. The V and J genes are TRBV29-1 and TRBJ2-1; D is possibly TRBD2 (5 bases). This CDR3 has 14 residues. CDR1 is SQVTM and CDR2 is ANQGSEA in the germline V gene. V lost 8 bases and J 3 bases, leaving 17 bases between the germline ends. The CDR3 DNA follows: TGCAGCCCCTGGCAGAGGGCTCACTACAATGAGCAGTTCTTC. Protein: CSPWQRAHYNEQFF.